This T cell receptor beta chain was retrieved from a study of immune cell composition in non-small cell lung cancer. Whole-study findings and limits: Top 10 clone scores and clonality were higher in squamous than adenocarcinoma. Tumour TCR-beta clonality was not significantly tied to smoking pack-years. It was not proven that tumour-reactive clones equal dominant tumour-associated clones. Clones >0.5% enriched in tumour were rarer in adenocarcinoma (about 35%) than squamous (around 75%).

In the case of this clone: Its antigen is not identified.

The assay was immunoSEQ multiplex PCR, and TCRdb's table has in-frame clones only and misses some. The sample records more than 11,000 clones, 81% being singletons. V was trimmed by 5 bases and J by 2 bases, leaving 12 bases between them. The CDR3 runs 14 residues. CDR1 is SGHTA and CDR2 is FQGTGA in the germline V gene. The sequence came from a human donor with non-small cell lung cancer. This chain connects TRBV7-3 to TRBJ2-5; D possibly corresponds to TRBD2 (5 bases). The source material was lung tumor tissue. As DNA, the CDR3 is TGTGCCAGCAGCACGACGCAGCGGCAAGAGACCCAGTACTTC. As protein: CASSTTQRQETQYF. The full variable domain, with the rest looked up from reference TRBV7-3 and TRBJ2-5, is GAGVSQTPSNKVTEKGKYVELRCDPISGHTALYWYRQSLGQGPEFLIYFQGTGAADDSGLPNDRFFAVRPEGSVSTLKIQRTERGDSAVYLCASSTTQRQETQYFGPGTRLLVL.